This T cell receptor (beta chain) appears in the sequencing data of a study of T cells in Graves' hyperthyroidism and ophthalmopathy. The CDR3 loop spans 15 amino acids. Germline loops: CDR1 SGHRS, CDR2 YFSETQ. This clonotype is a singleton in its sample. A read error is possible here, since a much larger clone lies one base away. Researchers took RNA transcripts and amplified the TCR beta CDR3 regions from them. Primed by the HTBI set, a first-round RT-PCR was run on the TCR CDR3. TCRdb recomputed calls from the multiplex PCR reads with MiXCR, one row per CDR3 protein. The top ten clones hold more than 5% of a sample with a few hundred thousand distinct CDR3 sequences, roughly 13% of them seen once.

Sequenced sample: blood. J is TRBJ2-7 and V is TRBV5-1; the D is unclear. The receptor's source is a woman in her 30s with Graves' hyperthyroidism that later progressed to Graves' ophthalmopathy. The CDR3, as DNA: TGCGCCAGCAGCCCCACCGGTAACCCCTCCTACGAGGAGTACTTC. Amino acid sequence: CASSPTGNPSYEEYF.